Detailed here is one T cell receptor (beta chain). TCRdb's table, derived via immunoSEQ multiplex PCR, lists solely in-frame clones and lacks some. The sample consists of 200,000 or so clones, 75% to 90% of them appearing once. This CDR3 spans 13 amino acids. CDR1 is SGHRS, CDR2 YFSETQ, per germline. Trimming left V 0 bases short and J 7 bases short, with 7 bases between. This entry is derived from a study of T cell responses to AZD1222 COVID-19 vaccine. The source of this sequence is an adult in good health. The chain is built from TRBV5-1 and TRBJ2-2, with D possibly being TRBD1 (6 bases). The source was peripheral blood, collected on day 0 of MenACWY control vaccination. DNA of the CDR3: TGCGCCAGCAGCTTGGAGGGGGTCGGGGAGCTGTTTTTT. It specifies CASSLEGVGELFF.